This T cell receptor beta chain emerged from a study of T cell changes during pregnancy in multiple sclerosis. Profiled with immunoSEQ multiplex PCR; TCRdb holds only in-frame clones, not every one. The sample has over 90,000 clones, 75% to 95% seen once. This clone has a handful of counts. The CDR3 is 14 amino acids. CDR1 and CDR2 (germline): SGHRS, YFSETQ. V lost 4 bases and J lost 6; bases outside the gene matches: 5. The receptor was derived from a female donor in good health, enrolled as a control in a pregnancy study. Material: peripheral blood, obtained in the second trimester of pregnancy. This chain joins TRBV5-1 and TRBJ2-2; 8 bases fit TRBD2. DNA for the CDR3: TGCGCCAGCAGCCTGCGGGGGGACGCCGGGGAGCTGTTTTTT. Encoded protein: CASSLRGDAGELFF. The full variable domain, in which reference TRBV5-1 and TRBJ2-2 provide the parts outside the CDR3, is KAGVTQTPRYLIKTRGQQVTLSCSPISGHRSVSWYQQTPGQGLQFLFEYFSETQRNKGNFPGRFSGRQFSNSRSEMNVSTLELGDSALYLCASSLRGDAGELFFGEGSRLTVL.